What follows are 2 T cell receptor beta chains derived from one specimen sequenced in a study of control samples from healthy donors and cancer patients. Produced via immunoSEQ multiplex PCR; TCRdb's table is partial and in-frame only. The top ten hold about 11% of the sample, which has roughly 130,000 clones, approximately 92% seen once. Input material: blood. The source is a man under 40 in good health.

For the CDR3, the DNA is TGTGCCAGCAGCTTGATCGTGGGTGTAAACACCGGGGAGCTGTTTTTT. Encoded protein: CASSLIVGVNTGELFF. V and J are TRBV5-8 and TRBJ2-2; D not resolved. CDR1 and CDR2 from the germline V gene are SGHTS and YDEGEE. This CDR3 contains 16 residues. Trimming took 1 base from V and 2 from J, leaving 12 bases between them. Together with reference TRBV5-8 and TRBJ2-2, the CDR3 gives the full variable domain: EAGVTQSPTHLIKTRGQQATLRCSPISGHTSVYWYQQALGLGLQFLLWYDEGEERNRGNFPPRFSGRQFPNYSSELNVNALELEDSALYLCASSLIVGVNTGELFFGEGSRLTVL.

V usage is TRBV19 and J usage is TRBJ1-1; 8 positions agree with TRBD1. The ends lost 6 bases at V and 0 bases at J; junction bases unmatched: 6. In germline, CDR1 is LNHDA, CDR2 SQIVND (reference sequence). The CDR3 totals 15 residues. The CDR3 is CASSQGAGVNTEAFF. CDR3 nucleotides: TGTGCCAGTAGCCAGGGGGCCGGAGTGAACACTGAAGCTTTCTTT.